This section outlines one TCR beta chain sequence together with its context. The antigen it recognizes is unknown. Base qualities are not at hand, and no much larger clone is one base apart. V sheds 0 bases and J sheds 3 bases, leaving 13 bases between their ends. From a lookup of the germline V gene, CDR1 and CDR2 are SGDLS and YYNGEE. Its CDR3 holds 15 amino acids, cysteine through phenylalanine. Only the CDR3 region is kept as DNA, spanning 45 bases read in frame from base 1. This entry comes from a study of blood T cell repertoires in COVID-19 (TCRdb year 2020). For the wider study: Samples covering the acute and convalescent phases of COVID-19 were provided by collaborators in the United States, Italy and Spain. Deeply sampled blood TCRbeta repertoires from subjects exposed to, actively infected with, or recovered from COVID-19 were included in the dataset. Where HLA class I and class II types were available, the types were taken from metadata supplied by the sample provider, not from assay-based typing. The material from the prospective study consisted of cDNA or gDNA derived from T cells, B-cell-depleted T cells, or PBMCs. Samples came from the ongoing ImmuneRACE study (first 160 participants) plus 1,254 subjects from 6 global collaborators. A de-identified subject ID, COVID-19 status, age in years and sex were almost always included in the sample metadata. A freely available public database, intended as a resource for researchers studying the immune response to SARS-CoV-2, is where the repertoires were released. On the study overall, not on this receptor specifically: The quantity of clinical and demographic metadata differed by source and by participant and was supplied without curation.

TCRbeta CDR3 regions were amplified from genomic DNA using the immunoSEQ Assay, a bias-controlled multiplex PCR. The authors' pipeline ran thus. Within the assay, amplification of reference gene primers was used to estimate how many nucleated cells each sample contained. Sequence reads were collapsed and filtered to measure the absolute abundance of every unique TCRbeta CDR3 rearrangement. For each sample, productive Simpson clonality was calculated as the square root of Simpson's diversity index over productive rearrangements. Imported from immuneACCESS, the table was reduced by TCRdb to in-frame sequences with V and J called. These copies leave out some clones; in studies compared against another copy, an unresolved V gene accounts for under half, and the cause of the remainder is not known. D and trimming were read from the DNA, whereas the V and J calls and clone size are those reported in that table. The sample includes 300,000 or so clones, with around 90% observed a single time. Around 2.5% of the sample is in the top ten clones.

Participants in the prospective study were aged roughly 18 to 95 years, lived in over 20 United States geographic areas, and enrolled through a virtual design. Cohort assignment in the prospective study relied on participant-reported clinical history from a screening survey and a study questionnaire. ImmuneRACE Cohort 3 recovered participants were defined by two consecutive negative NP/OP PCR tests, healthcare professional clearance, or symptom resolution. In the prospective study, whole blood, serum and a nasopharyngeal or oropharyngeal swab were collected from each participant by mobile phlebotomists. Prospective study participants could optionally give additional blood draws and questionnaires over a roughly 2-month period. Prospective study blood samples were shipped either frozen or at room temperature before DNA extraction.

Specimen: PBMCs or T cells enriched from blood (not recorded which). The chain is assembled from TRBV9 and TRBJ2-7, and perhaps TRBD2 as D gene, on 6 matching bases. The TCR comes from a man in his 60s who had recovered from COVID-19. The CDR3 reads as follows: CASSVGPDYLYEQYF. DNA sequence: TGTGCCAGCAGCGTAGGTCCGGACTACCTCTACGAGCAGTACTTC.